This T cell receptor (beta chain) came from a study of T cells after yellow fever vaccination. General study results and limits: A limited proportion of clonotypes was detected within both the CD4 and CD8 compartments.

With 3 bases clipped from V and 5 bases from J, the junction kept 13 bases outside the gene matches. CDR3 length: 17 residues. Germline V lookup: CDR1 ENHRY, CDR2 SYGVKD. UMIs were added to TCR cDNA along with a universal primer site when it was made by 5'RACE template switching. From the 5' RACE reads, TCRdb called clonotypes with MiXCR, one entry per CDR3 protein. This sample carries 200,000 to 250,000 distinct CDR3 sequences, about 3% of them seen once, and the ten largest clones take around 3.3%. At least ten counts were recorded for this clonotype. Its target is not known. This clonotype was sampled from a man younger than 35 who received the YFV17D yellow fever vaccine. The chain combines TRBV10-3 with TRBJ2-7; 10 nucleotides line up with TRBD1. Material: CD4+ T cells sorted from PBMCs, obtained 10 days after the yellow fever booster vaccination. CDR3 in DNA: TGTGCCATCAGTGATGGTAAAACCCCGGGACAGGGGAACGAGCAGTACTTC. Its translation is CAISDGKTPGQGNEQYF.